The 25 T cell receptor beta chains below were found in one sample sequenced in a study of T cells in Graves' hyperthyroidism and ophthalmopathy. TCR beta CDR3 sequences were amplified from RNA transcripts. During a first-round RT-PCR of the TCR CDR3, the HTBI primer set was used. MiXCR, applied by TCRdb to the multiplex PCR reads, yields one record per CDR3 protein. The sample includes roughly 250,000 distinct CDR3 sequences, about a sixth seen only once; the top ten take around 30%. The sample comprised blood. These TCRs come from a woman aged 18-30 years with Graves' ophthalmopathy.

The sample holds many counts of this clonotype. The gene calls are TRBV20-1 and TRBJ2-7; D remains unclear. The length of the CDR3 is 14 residues. Trimming removed 2 bases from V and 0 bases from J, with 11 bases in between. Germline V gives CDR1 DFQATT, CDR2 SNEGSKA (reference sequence). CDR3: CSARPITSSYEQYF. The CDR3 nucleotides read TGCAGTGCTAGACCTATTACTTCCTCCTACGAGCAGTACTTC.

J is TRBJ2-7 and V is TRBV28; 9 bases line up with TRBD1. Trimming at V came to 4 bases and at J to 3 bases, leaving 10 bases not matched to a gene. The CDR3 consists of 16 residues. Germline V gene lookup returns CDR1 MDHEN and CDR2 SYDVKM. CDR3 sequence reads: CASSSPGQGVFYEQYF. CDR3 in DNA: TGTGCCAGCAGTTCGCCGGGACAGGGAGTGTTCTACGAGCAGTACTTC.

This clonotype was recorded at least ten times. The V and J genes are TRBV5-1 and TRBJ1-1; D unresolved. The CDR3 has 13 residues. Per the germline V gene, CDR1 is SGHRS and CDR2 is YFSETQ. V shed 4 bases and J shed 2 bases, with 9 bases lying between them. The CDR3, as DNA: TGCGCCAGCAGCATACCACCTAACACTGAAGCTTTCTTT. It is translated as CASSIPPNTEAFF.

In this sample, this clonotype turned up many times. This chain uses TRBV11-2 with TRBJ2-6, with TRBD1 as a possible D gene (6 bases). CDR3 size: 18 residues. The germline V gene encodes CDR1 SGHAT and CDR2 FQNNGV. Trimming pared 7 bases from V and 0 bases from J, leaving 19 bases between. CDR3 in amino acids: CASTPRLGQVSGANVLTF. The CDR3 nucleotides are TGTGCCAGCACCCCTCGGTTGGGACAAGTCTCTGGGGCCAACGTCCTGACTTTC.

This clonotype was seen repeatedly, ten times or more. J is TRBJ1-2 and V is TRBV30; 8 positions agree with TRBD1. V lost 4 bases to trimming and J lost 4 bases; unmatched junction nucleotides: 8. The CDR3 spans 14 residues. Germline V CDR1 and CDR2: GTSNPN, SVGIG (reference sequence). The CDR3 sequence: CAWTRTGIPYGYTF. The CDR3 region has the DNA TGTGCCTGGACCAGGACAGGGATCCCCTATGGCTACACCTTC.

There are many counts of this clonotype. The rearrangement joins TRBV5-1 to TRBJ1-2, with a tentative D call TRBD1 (6 bases). The germline CDR1 and CDR2 sequences are SGHRS and YFSETQ. V lost 6 bases and J lost 4, with 19 bases in between. The length of the CDR3 is 15 residues. As DNA, the CDR3 is TGCGCCAGCACCCCCGGGGGGCAGCCACTCTATGGCTACACCTTC. Amino acids: CASTPGGQPLYGYTF.

This clonotype was recorded many times. The J gene is TRBJ1-2, the V gene TRBV7-9, with D uncertain. Trimming took off 5 bases at V and 6 bases at J, with 13 bases between the two ends. The CDR3 is made up of 13 amino acids. From germline, CDR1 is SEHNR and CDR2 FQNEAQ (reference sequence). The CDR3 DNA follows: TGTGCCAGCAGCCCCGCCTTCACCGATGGCTACACCTTC. Translating gives CASSPAFTDGYTF.

In its sample, this clonotype was seen many times. The gene calls are TRBV20-1 and TRBJ2-4; 11 bases are shared with TRBD2. The V gene end was trimmed by 3 bases and the J gene end by 2 bases; junction bases not matched to a gene: 15. Germline CDR1 is DFQATT and CDR2 is SNEGSKA (reference sequence). The length of the CDR3 is 19 residues. The CDR3 reads CSASPLLETSGISKNIQYF. The CDR3 bases are TGCAGTGCTAGTCCCCTCCTCGAGACTAGCGGGATCTCCAAAAACATTCAGTACTTC.

This clonotype has only a few counts. This may arise from a read error, as a much more abundant clone is one base away. The chain is built from TRBV11-2 and TRBJ2-2, with 14 bases lining up with TRBD2. Germline V lookup: CDR1 SGHAT, CDR2 FQNNGV. The CDR3 totals 19 residues. J gave up 1 base and V 5 bases, and 9 bases lay outside the gene matches. CDR3 bases: TGTGCCAGCAGCACAACGACTAGCGGGAGGGTGGAGAACACCGGGGAGCTGTTTTTT. This encodes CASSTTTSGRVENTGELFF.

This clonotype was detected many times. CDR3 DNA sequence: TGTGCCAGCAGTGCAGCTAGCCCTCTAGCGGTCCGGAGTAAGACAGATACGCAGTATTTT. Translation: CASSAASPLAVRSKTDTQYF. The J gene is TRBJ2-3, the V gene TRBV28; 7 bases align to TRBD2. The CDR3 is 20 residues long. The J segment lost 3 bases and the V segment lost 5 bases, leaving 23 bases of the junction unmatched. CDR1 and CDR2 (germline): MDHEN, SYDVKM.

This clonotype was counted many times. V is TRBV18 and J is TRBJ2-7, with D perhaps assigned TRBD1 or TRBD2 (5 bases each). The germline gives CDR1 KGHSH, CDR2 LQKENI. The CDR3 consists of 15 residues. Trimming pared 2 bases from V and 6 bases from J, leaving 17 bases between. Written as DNA, the CDR3 is TGTGCCAGCTCACCAAGACCCGGGGCGCTGGGCGAGCAGTACTTC. Protein sequence: CASSPRPGALGEQYF.

This clonotype was counted at least ten times. The chain links TRBV18 to TRBJ2-5; D is unresolved. The V end lost 6 bases, the J end lost 5 bases, and 7 bases lay between the germline ends. The CDR3 spans 11 residues. Germline CDR1 reads KGHSH; CDR2 reads LQKENI. The DNA of the CDR3 is TGTGCCAGCTCCAACGGGGAGACCCAGTACTTC. This translates into CASSNGETQYF. Drawing the rest from reference TRBV18 and TRBJ2-5, the complete variable domain is NAGVMQNPRHLVRRRGQEARLRCSPMKGHSHVYWYRQLPEEGLKFMVYLQKENIIDESGMPKERFSAEFPKEGPSILRIQQVVRGDSAAYFCASSNGETQYFGPGTRLLVL.

There are many counts of this clonotype. The chain couples TRBV12-3 or TRBV12-4 to TRBJ2-2; tentatively, D is TRBD2 (6 bases). V shed 5 bases and J shed 3 bases, with 16 bases lying between them. This CDR3 spans 16 amino acids. The CDR3 DNA reads TGTGCCAGCAGTCCGGGGGTTTCACGGGACACCGGGGAGCTGTTTTTT. It codes for CASSPGVSRDTGELFF.

As regards this clonotype: This may be a read error, as it is one base from a much larger clone. This chain uses TRBV5-1 with TRBJ1-2, with unresolved D. The CDR3 loop spans 14 amino acids. Germline V CDR1 and CDR2: SGHRS, YFSETQ. This chain's CDR3 is CASSWEGSNYGYIF. The CDR3 DNA sequence: TGCGCCAGCAGCTGGGAAGGGTCTAACTATGGCTACATCTTC.

The chain employs TRBV9 and TRBJ2-6, with TRBD1 identical over 10 bases. Germline V gene lookup returns CDR1 SGDLS and CDR2 YYNGEE. This CDR3 is built from 16 residues. V was pared by 4 bases and J by 4 bases, with 5 bases of the junction left unmatched. The CDR3 sequence is CASSIGQGVGANVLTF. The DNA of the CDR3 is TGTGCCAGCAGCATCGGACAGGGGGTCGGGGCCAACGTCCTGACTTTC. The entire variable domain, with the rest obtained from reference TRBV9 and TRBJ2-6, is as follows: DSGVTQTPKHLITATGQRVTLRCSPRSGDLSVYWYQQSLDQGLQFLIQYYNGEERAKGNILERFSAQQFPDLHSELNLSSLELGDSALYFCASSIGQGVGANVLTFGAGSRLTVL.

At least ten counts were recorded for this clonotype. The V call is TRBV29-1, the J call TRBJ2-7; the D gene could be TRBD1 or TRBD2 (5 bases each). V was clipped by 3 bases and J by 2 bases, with 11 bases between them. The V gene's germline CDR1 is SQVTM and CDR2 ANQGSEA. The CDR3 extends over 13 amino acids. The CDR3 DNA follows: TGCAGCGTTGAGGGAGACAGCCCCTACGAGCAGTACTTC. Amino acid sequence: CSVEGDSPYEQYF.

There are many counts of this clonotype. The chain links TRBV28 to TRBJ2-3; the match to TRBD2 covers 7 bases. With 3 bases clipped from V and 3 bases from J, the junction kept 6 bases outside the gene matches. CDR1 MDHEN and CDR2 SYDVKM come from the germline V gene. The CDR3 is 15 residues long. The CDR3 loop reads CASSFRDYQTDTQYF. In DNA form, the CDR3 reads TGTGCCAGCAGTTTTCGGGACTACCAAACAGATACGCAGTATTTT. Variable domain in full (rest from reference TRBV28 and TRBJ2-3): DVKVTQSSRYLVKRTGEKVFLECVQDMDHENMFWYRQDPGLGLRLIYFSYDVKMKEKGDIPEGYSVSREKKERFSLILESASTNQTSMYLCASSFRDYQTDTQYFGPGTRLTVL.

This chain links TRBV19 with TRBJ1-6, with TRBD1 matching over 9 bases. The J segment lost 10 bases and the V segment lost 4 bases, leaving 8 bases of the junction unmatched. The germline V gene encodes CDR1 LNHDA and CDR2 SQIVND (reference sequence). The CDR3 spans 15 residues. Here the CDR3 DNA reads TGTGCCAGTAGTACCCGGACAGGGGTGCGGTCACCCCTCCACTTT. This codes for CASSTRTGVRSPLHF.

The table lists this clonotype with many counts. The chain uses TRBV15 and TRBJ2-1; maybe TRBD1 (5 bases). Germline V gene data show CDR1 as LNHNV and CDR2 as YYDKDF (reference sequence). The V end lost 0 bases, the J end lost 8 bases, and 11 bases lay between the germline ends. The CDR3 covers 14 residues. The chain's CDR3 is CATSRDGRVDEQFF. DNA of the CDR3: TGTGCCACCAGCAGAGATGGCAGGGTCGATGAGCAGTTCTTC.

This clonotype came up many times. The J gene is TRBJ2-3, the V gene TRBV18; 8 bases match TRBD2. This CDR3 contains 15 residues. Germline CDR1 is KGHSH and CDR2 is LQKENI. V was pared by 5 bases and J by 4 bases, with 8 bases of the junction left unmatched. In DNA, the CDR3 is TGTGCCAGCTCATTTCTAGCGGGTTTTCCAGATACGCAGTATTTT. Residues: CASSFLAGFPDTQYF.

This clonotype was seen many times. This chain joins TRBV15 and TRBJ1-5; 8 bases align to TRBD1. There are 16 residues in the CDR3. Germline V gene lookup returns CDR1 LNHNV and CDR2 YYDKDF (reference sequence). The V segment lost 5 bases and the J segment 4 bases; nucleotides outside the gene matches: 10. The CDR3 nucleotides are TGTGCCACCAGCCCGGGGGGACAGGTCTTTAATCAGCCCCAGCATTTT. Its protein is CATSPGGQVFNQPQHF.

Only a few counts were recorded for this clonotype. The chain employs TRBV6-1 and TRBJ2-1; tentatively, D is TRBD1 (6 bases). The CDR3 is 13 residues long. The V gene's germline CDR1 is MNHNS and CDR2 SASEGT. V gave up 6 bases and J gave up 15 bases, with 21 bases separating them. CDR3: CASRWAGQPQGFF. The CDR3 DNA reads TGTGCCAGCAGGTGGGCCGGACAGCCCCAAGGGTTCTTC.

This clonotype was observed many times. CDR3 nucleotide sequence: TGTGCGTCCGCGGGAGCCGAAGTCAAAGTCCACAATGAGCAGTTCTTC. Protein product: CASAGAEVKVHNEQFF. The genes are TRBV24-1 and TRBJ2-1, with 7 bases lining up with TRBD2. Per the germline V gene, CDR1 is KGHDR and CDR2 is SFDVKD. The CDR3 extends over 16 amino acids.

This clonotype came up many times. CDR3 in DNA: TGCAGCGTTGAAGATCCGTCTCTCAGCCGGTACTTC. It codes for CSVEDPSLSRYF. V is TRBV29-1 and J is TRBJ2-7; no clear D gene. Trimming shortened V by 0 bases and J by 12 bases, and 15 bases separated the two germline ends. Germline V gene sequence: CDR1 SQVTM, CDR2 ANQGSEA. The CDR3 runs to 12 residues.

In its sample, this clonotype was seen many times. This chain links TRBV20-1 with TRBJ1-6; D gene ambiguous. This CDR3 is built from 15 residues. Trimming removed 1 base at V and 11 bases at J, with 18 bases between. The germline V gene has CDR1 DFQATT and CDR2 SNEGSKA (reference sequence). The chain's CDR3 is CSARVPGGLRAPLHF. The CDR3 nucleotides are TGCAGTGCTAGAGTCCCAGGCGGCCTGAGAGCACCCCTCCACTTT.